This T cell receptor (beta chain) was identified in a study of blood T cell repertoires in COVID-19. CDR1 is SGHRS and CDR2 is YFSETQ in the germline V gene. V shed 0 bases, J shed 0 bases, and the junction held 3 bases outside the gene matches. This CDR3 spans 16 amino acids. Using immunoSEQ multiplex PCR, the repertoire was profiled, and TCRdb retains in-frame clones only, with some absent. The data contain roughly 62,000 clones, roughly 86% of them seen just once; the ten biggest clones take up under 8.5%. The sample consisted of peripheral blood. The chain employs TRBV5-1 and TRBJ2-1, with 7 bases that match TRBD2. This sequence originates from a human donor with active COVID-19. The donor label of this sample is uncertain. The CDR3 region is CASSLDASGSYNEQFF. CDR3 nucleotides: TGCGCCAGCAGCTTGGATGCTAGCGGCTCCTACAATGAGCAGTTCTTC.